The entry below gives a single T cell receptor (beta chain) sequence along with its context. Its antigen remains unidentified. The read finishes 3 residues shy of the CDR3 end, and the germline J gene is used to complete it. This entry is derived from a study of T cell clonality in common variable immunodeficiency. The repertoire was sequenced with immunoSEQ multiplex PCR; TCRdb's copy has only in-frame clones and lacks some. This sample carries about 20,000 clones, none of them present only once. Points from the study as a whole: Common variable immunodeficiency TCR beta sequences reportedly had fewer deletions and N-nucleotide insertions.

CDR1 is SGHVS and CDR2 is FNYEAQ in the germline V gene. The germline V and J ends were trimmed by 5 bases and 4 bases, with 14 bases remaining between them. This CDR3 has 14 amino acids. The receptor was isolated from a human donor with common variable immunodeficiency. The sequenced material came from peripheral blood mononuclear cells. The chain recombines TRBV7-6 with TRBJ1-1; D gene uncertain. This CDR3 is CASSTDSEGTEAFF. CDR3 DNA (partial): TGTGCCAGCAGCACGGACTCGGAGGGCACTGAA.